The sequence of this T cell receptor (beta chain) was determined in a study of blood T cells in healthy people across ages. Study summary: Per two T cells, template switching captured roughly one barcoded beta molecule.

The CDR3 is 13 amino acids. Primers used in a second PCR of roughly 7 to 12 cycles were a sample-barcoded 5' primer and a J-beta primer mix. One entry per CDR3 protein, called by TCRdb with MiXCR from the 5' RACE reads. Of 450,000 to 600,000 distinct CDR3 sequences listed, about 29% are singletons. These same records also appear under a second study, on T cells of mothers and their children.

The receptor comes from a boy between 2 and 10 years old in good health. This sequence joins TRBV12-3 or TRBV12-4 and TRBJ2-5; no firm D call. The J call may be mistaken, given a closer DNA end match to TRBJ2-7. The material sequenced was blood. The CDR3 DNA follows: TGTGCCAGCAGTTTTTCTCGAGGCTACGAGCAGTACTTC. It specifies CASSFSRGYEQYF.